Each of the 20 T cell receptor beta chains below was sequenced from the same sample in a study of blood T cells in healthy people across ages. Sample-barcoded 5' priming and a J-beta primer mix drove a second PCR of 7 to 11 cycles. One entry per CDR3 protein results from TCRdb running MiXCR on the 5' RACE reads. The profile shows 780,000 or so distinct CDR3 sequences, roughly three fifths of them singletons. The source material was blood. These receptors all stem from a man aged 35-49 years in good health.

This clonotype was picked up one time. V is TRBV7-9 and J is TRBJ2-5; 7 nucleotides line up with TRBD2. Germline trimming cut 5 bases from V and 1 base from J; bases unmatched to any gene: 4. Germline V gives CDR1 SEHNR, CDR2 FQNEAQ (reference sequence). CDR3 length: 14 amino acids. In nucleotides, the CDR3 is TGTGCCAGCAGCACTACTAGCGTCCAAGAGACCCAGTACTTC. Encoded protein: CASSTTSVQETQYF.

This clonotype was counted a few times. In DNA, the CDR3 is TGCAGTGCTGGCCGGGACACAAATGAGCAGTTCTTC. This sequence encodes CSAGRDTNEQFF. The chain employs TRBV20-1 and TRBJ2-1; the D gene is possibly TRBD1 (6 bases). The CDR3 covers 12 residues. Between the trimmed V and J ends, which lost 5 bases and 7 bases, there was a span of 12 bases. Germline V lookup: CDR1 DFQATT, CDR2 SNEGSKA (reference sequence).

About this clonotype: The junction and the germline gene differ at one end; a read error may be behind it. The gene calls are TRBV11-2 and TRBJ2-5, with D perhaps matching TRBD2 (5 bases). CDR1 and CDR2 from the germline V gene are SGHAT and FQNNGV. The CDR3 extends over 11 amino acids. In DNA form, the CDR3 reads TGTGCCAGCAGGAGGGCGGAGACCCAGTCCTTC. Translating it yields CASRRAETQSF.

The CDR3 nucleotides are TGTGCCAGCAGCGGGGCCGAAGAGAAAGAGACCCAGTACTTC. Its translation is CASSGAEEKETQYF. The chain joins TRBV7-8 to TRBJ2-5; perhaps TRBD1 as D (5 bases). V dropped 5 bases and J dropped 3 bases, with 13 bases sitting between them. The CDR3 consists of 14 residues. CDR1 and CDR2 from the germline V gene are SGHVS and FQNEAQ.

The V call is TRBV5-6, the J call TRBJ1-6, with TRBD1 matching over 7 bases. This CDR3 is 15 amino acids long. Trimming took 1 base from V and 6 from J; bases not matched to a gene: 4. CDR1 and CDR2 from the germline V gene are SGHDT and YYEEEE. As DNA, the CDR3 is TGTGCCAGCAGCTTGTATGACAGGGTTAATTCACCCCTCCACTTT. It translates to CASSLYDRVNSPLHF.

The chain recombines TRBV2 with TRBJ1-2; possibly TRBD1 for D (5 bases). CDR1 and CDR2 (germline): SNHLY, FYNNEI. Trimming removed 8 bases at V and 4 bases at J, with 29 bases between. CDR3 length: 18 amino acids. Here the CDR3 DNA reads TGTGCCAGCGCTAAGGGGCGGATCGCGGCAGGAAGGAGCTATGGCTACACCTTC. It specifies CASAKGRIAAGRSYGYTF.

This clonotype has a handful of counts. The rearrangement uses TRBV4-1 and TRBJ2-3; D is unclear. The V gene lost 4 bases and the J gene lost 3 bases, with 17 bases spanning the gap. This CDR3 has 16 amino acids. Germline CDR1 reads MGHRA; CDR2 reads YSYEKL. CDR3 sequence reads: CASSPPTGGRTDTQYF. The CDR3 DNA reads as TGCGCCAGCAGCCCCCCCACGGGTGGACGTACAGATACGCAGTATTTT.

This clonotype was observed a few times. This chain links TRBV11-3 with TRBJ2-5, with TRBD1 matching 7 bases. The CDR3 consists of 15 residues. Germline V gene sequence: CDR1 SGHNT, CDR2 YENEEA. After removal of 7 bases from V and 2 bases from J, the junction contained 10 bases not matched to a gene. Here the CDR3 DNA reads TGTGCCAGCATCCGAGGGGGCAGGGGACAAGAGACCCAGTACTTC. This gives the protein CASIRGGRGQETQYF.

V usage is TRBV9 and J usage is TRBJ2-6; 12 bases match TRBD1. This CDR3 spans 20 amino acids. CDR1 SGDLS and CDR2 YYNGEE come from the germline V gene. Trimming removed 4 bases from V and 2 bases from J; junction bases left unmatched: 13. CDR3 coding DNA: TGTGCCAGCAGCCCTCACCCGGGACAGGGGGCAGGGACTGGGGCCAACGTCCTGACTTTC. It is translated as CASSPHPGQGAGTGANVLTF.

About this clonotype: The junction differs from germline at one of its ends, possibly a read error. The chain is built from TRBV9 and TRBJ1-5, with D maybe TRBD1 (6 bases). There are 14 residues in the CDR3. Germline V gene sequence: CDR1 SGDLS, CDR2 YYNGEE. The CDR3 bases are TGTGCCAGCAGAGTAGCAGGGGCCTCCCAGCCCCAGCATTTT. Its protein is CASRVAGASQPQHF.

This clonotype was found a few times. The chain couples TRBV12-3 or TRBV12-4 to TRBJ2-3; perhaps TRBD2 as D (6 bases). Trimming left V 2 bases short and J 3 bases short, with 12 bases between. The CDR3 has 15 amino acids. For the CDR3, the DNA is TGTGCCAGCAGTTTAAATAGCGGCGCTACAGATACGCAGTATTTT. As protein: CASSLNSGATDTQYF.

This chain uses TRBV29-1 with TRBJ2-7, with a tentative D call TRBD1 (5 bases). The last part of the DNA fits TRBJ2-5 better; the J call may be wrong. The CDR3 totals 13 residues. Germline V gene sequence: CDR1 SQVTM, CDR2 ANQGSEA. In DNA form, the CDR3 reads TGCAGCGTTGATTTCACAGGCCAAGAGACCCAGTACTTC. Its protein product is CSVDFTGQETQYF.

With regard to this clonotype: At one end, the junction sequence differs from germline, possibly due to a read error. The rearrangement joins TRBV12-3 or TRBV12-4 to TRBJ2-1; TRBD1 matches at 8 bases. The CDR3 is made up of 14 amino acids. The CDR3 region has the DNA TGTACCAGCAGCATCCACAGGGGGGACAATGAGCAGTTCTTC. Translation gives CTSSIHRGDNEQFF.

The CDR3 sequence: CASKPFLGEVSYEQYF. The CDR3 DNA reads TGTGCCAGCAAACCGTTCTTAGGGGAAGTTTCCTACGAGCAGTACTTC. The chain carries TRBV27 and TRBJ2-4; D perhaps matches TRBD1 (5 bases). The last part of the DNA fits TRBJ2-7 better; the J call may be wrong. From germline, CDR1 is MNHEY and CDR2 SMNVEV (reference sequence). The CDR3 loop spans 16 amino acids.

This sequence joins TRBV7-2 and TRBJ2-3; TRBD2 matches 11 bases. Germline V lookup: CDR1 SGHTA, CDR2 FQGNSA. V dropped 8 bases and J dropped 0; count of bases not matched to a gene: 7. The CDR3 runs 16 residues. The CDR3: CASGSVAGGSTDTQYF. As DNA, the CDR3 is TGTGCCAGCGGCTCCGTAGCGGGGGGGAGCACAGATACGCAGTATTTT. The whole variable domain, filled in from reference TRBV7-2 and TRBJ2-3, reads GAGVSQSPSNKVTEKGKDVELRCDPISGHTALYWYRQSLGQGLEFLIYFQGNSAPDKSGLPSDRFSAERTGGSVSTLTIQRTQQEDSAVYLCASGSVAGGSTDTQYFGPGTRLTVL.

In the case of this clonotype: The germline gene is not matched at one end of the junction; a read error may be the cause. V and J are TRBV9 and TRBJ2-5; the D gene is possibly TRBD2 (5 bases). CDR3 length: 16 amino acids. Germline V gives CDR1 SGDLS, CDR2 YYNGEE. Here the CDR3 DNA reads TGTGCCAGCAGCATGGGGTCCACTAGACGCCAAGAGACCCGGTACTTC. Translation: CASSMGSTRRQETRYF.

The chain carries TRBV4-1 and TRBJ2-3, with D perhaps matching TRBD2 (5 bases). Between the trimmed V and J ends, which lost 3 bases and 4 bases, there was a span of 17 bases. There are 16 residues in the CDR3. Germline assignment: CDR1 MGHRA and CDR2 YSYEKL. In nucleotides, the CDR3 is TGCGCCAGCAGCCAGTCAAGCGGAGATAGGGCAGATACGCAGTATTTT. It encodes CASSQSSGDRADTQYF.

V gene TRBV7-2 combines with J gene TRBJ2-7, with 10 bases that match TRBD2. J lost 4 bases, V lost 4 bases, and 13 bases had no gene match. The CDR3 has 17 amino acids. The germline gives CDR1 SGHTA, CDR2 FQGNSA. The CDR3 sequence: CASSSRLAGASLYEQYF. For the CDR3, the DNA is TGTGCCAGCAGCTCTAGGCTAGCGGGAGCCTCCTTGTACGAGCAGTACTTC.

This clonotype was detected only once. The chain combines TRBV27 with TRBJ1-1, with 7 bases that match TRBD1. Trimming at V came to 8 bases and at J to 0 bases, leaving 9 bases not matched to a gene. The CDR3 consists of 15 residues. Germline-derived CDR1 and CDR2 are MNHEY and SMNVEV (reference sequence). Here the CDR3 DNA reads TGTGCCAGCTCCATTGACAGGGCCATGAACACTGAAGCTTTCTTT. It is translated as CASSIDRAMNTEAFF.

This clonotype turned up a few times. The V and J genes are TRBV14 and TRBJ2-6, with 7 bases lining up with TRBD1. The germline CDR1 and CDR2 sequences are SGHDN and FVKESK. CDR3 length equals 16 residues. Trimming removed 1 base from V and 1 base from J; junction bases left unmatched: 1. The CDR3 sequence: CASSQGQGSGANVLTF. In DNA, the CDR3 is TGTGCCAGCAGCCAAGGACAGGGATCTGGGGCCAACGTCCTGACTTTC. The whole variable domain, filled in from reference TRBV14 and TRBJ2-6, reads EAGVTQFPSHSVIEKGQTVTLRCDPISGHDNLYWYRRVMGKEIKFLLHFVKESKQDESGMPNNRFLAERTGGTYSTLKVQPAELEDSGVYFCASSQGQGSGANVLTFGAGSRLTVL.